This T cell receptor (beta chain) comes out of a study of cytomegalovirus exposure and HLA in healthy donors. Details on this clone: Its specificity is unknown.

Germline lookup yields CDR1 MNHNS and CDR2 SASEGT. Trimming stripped 6 bases from V and 2 bases from J, with 12 bases between. CDR3 size: 14 residues. General study points: An analysis done earlier found most TCR beta V segments productive about 87% or about 30% of the time. The authors listed roughly 150 TCR beta chains as cytomegalovirus-associated.

Researchers ran the PCR with 60 Vbeta and 13 Jbeta primers. The method was immunoSEQ multiplex PCR; TCRdb's version includes in-frame clones alone and lacks a portion of them. Seen here are about 200,000 clones, around 80% observed once, and the top ten hold approximately 4.4%. Material for sequencing was PBMCs. This chain connects TRBV6-1 to TRBJ2-3; a weak D match, TRBD1 (5 bases). This clonotype originated in a woman aged 25 to 45 in good health and CMV-seropositive. The CDR3 region is CASRETDITDTQYF. CDR3 DNA: TGTGCCAGCAGGGAGACAGACATCACAGATACGCAGTATTTT.